The present T cell receptor beta chain was sequenced within a study of shared clonotypes between healthy human individuals. Background on the study: Per-donor plates numbered three CD4 naive, three CD4 memory, two CD8 naive and one CD8 memory.

Whole-study findings and limits: Non-shared clonotypes displayed generation probabilities falling below those of clonotypes present in all four donors.

Methods used by the authors: Filtering differed, since immunoSEQ gave only junction sequences and no quality scores. Method: immunoSEQ multiplex PCR; TCRdb's copy keeps in-frame clones and lacks some. The DNA gave D and trimming, while V, J and clone size come from that table. The profile shows approximately 1,000,000 clones, around 82% of them singletons. Concerning this clone: Its antigen is still unknown.

The sequencing sample was made of memory CD4+ T cells from PBMCs. Stated subset: CD45RA-negative fraction. The TCR was taken from a man aged 18 to 29 in good health. Some clones in this sample may be carry-over from other donors' samples.

The CDR3 bases are TGTGCCAGCAGCAGGGGCCAGACTGGGGGTGCGGGTGAGCAGTTCTTC. It yields the protein CASSRGQTGGAGEQFF. The chain employs TRBV6-6 and TRBJ2-1, with a possible D match to TRBD1 (6 bases). The CDR3 sequence is 16 residues long. V was clipped by 6 bases and J by 9 bases, with 24 bases between them. Germline lookup yields CDR1 MNHNY and CDR2 SVGAGI (reference sequence).